This entry lists 14 T cell receptor beta chains sequenced from one sample in a study of T cells in Graves' hyperthyroidism and ophthalmopathy. Amplification of TCR beta CDR3 regions was performed using RNA transcripts as template. Using the HTBI primer set, a first-round RT-PCR was run on the TCR CDR3. TCRdb independently ran MiXCR on the multiplex PCR reads; one entry per CDR3 protein. The sample consists of about 210,000 distinct CDR3 sequences, roughly 18% of them appearing once. Material: blood. Source of these receptors: a man in his fifties with Graves' hyperthyroidism.

In this sample, this clonotype turned up many times. This chain connects TRBV12-3 or TRBV12-4 to TRBJ1-1, with TRBD1 matching over 7 bases. J gave up 5 bases and V 2 bases, and 11 bases lay outside the gene matches. This CDR3 has 16 residues. The CDR3: CASSLSQGGAATEAFF. In DNA form, the CDR3 reads TGTGCCAGCAGTTTATCTCAAGGGGGCGCGGCTACTGAAGCTTTCTTT.

This clonotype has ten or more counts. The chain couples TRBV6-1 to TRBJ2-1; D may be TRBD2 (6 bases). V lost 10 bases and J 5 bases, leaving 9 bases between the germline ends. This CDR3 has 11 amino acids. The germline V gene has CDR1 MNHNS and CDR2 SASEGT. The CDR3 region is CATGLHNEQFF. In DNA form, the CDR3 reads TGTGCCACCGGACTACACAATGAGCAGTTCTTC.

The table lists this clonotype with many counts. This chain connects TRBV7-3 to TRBJ2-1, with D perhaps TRBD2 (6 bases). This CDR3 is 15 amino acids long. In germline, CDR1 is SGHTA, CDR2 FQGTGA. V was trimmed by 4 bases and J by 0 bases, leaving 10 bases between them. The CDR3 is CASSYAGSSYNEQFF. In DNA, the CDR3 is TGTGCCAGCAGCTACGCGGGAAGCTCCTACAATGAGCAGTTCTTC.

The gene calls are TRBV4-1 and TRBJ2-2; 9 bases align to TRBD1. The J segment lost 0 bases and the V segment lost 6 bases, leaving 5 bases of the junction unmatched. CDR1 is MGHRA and CDR2 is YSYEKL in the germline V gene. The length of the CDR3 is 16 residues. DNA of the CDR3: TGCGCCAGCAGGCGAAACAGGGGGCCGAACACCGGGGAGCTGTTTTTT. It codes for CASRRNRGPNTGELFF.

This clonotype was picked up many times. The J gene is TRBJ1-2, the V gene TRBV28, with no clear D. Trimming took off 5 bases at V and 0 bases at J, with 13 bases between the two ends. The CDR3 extends over 15 amino acids. Germline CDR1 is MDHEN and CDR2 is SYDVKM. As DNA, the CDR3 is TGTGCCAGCAGTCCGGATCAGGAGGCTAACTATGGCTACACCTTC. Translation gives CASSPDQEANYGYTF.

This clonotype was recorded at least ten times. The CDR3 region is CASSHQGPGTEAFF. The CDR3 DNA reads as TGTGCCAGCAGCCACCAGGGGCCGGGGACTGAAGCTTTCTTT. The chain joins TRBV28 to TRBJ1-1, with D possibly being TRBD1 (6 bases). The CDR3 runs to 14 residues. Germline assignment: CDR1 MDHEN and CDR2 SYDVKM. Trimming removed 6 bases at V and 5 bases at J, with 16 bases between.

Turning to this clonotype: It may be a read error: a sequence one base away is much more abundant. This chain joins TRBV11-2 and TRBJ2-1; TRBD2 matches 8 bases. The length of the CDR3 is 12 residues. Per germline, CDR1 SGHAT and CDR2 FQNNGV. V was clipped by 5 bases and J by 10 bases; unmatched bases: 4. CDR3 residues: CASSTTSDEQFF. Here the CDR3 DNA reads TGTGCCAGCAGCACGACTAGCGACGAGCAGTTCTTC.

This clonotype was counted a few times. V usage is TRBV6-1 and J usage is TRBJ1-3; D gene uncertain. The germline V and J ends were trimmed by 7 bases and 1 base, with 11 bases remaining between them. The CDR3 is made up of 14 amino acids. From germline, CDR1 is MNHNS and CDR2 SASEGT. CDR3 sequence: CASIGIGSGNTIYF. The CDR3 DNA follows: TGTGCCAGCATAGGGATAGGGTCTGGAAACACCATATATTTT.

This clonotype was observed a few times. The chain has TRBV28 and TRBJ2-1, with no clear D. Per germline, CDR1 MDHEN and CDR2 SYDVKM. Trimming pared 4 bases from V and 4 bases from J, leaving 11 bases between. This CDR3 comprises 14 residues. The CDR3: CASSSAWLYNEQFF. The DNA of the CDR3 is TGTGCCAGCAGTTCGGCCTGGCTATACAATGAGCAGTTCTTC.

This clonotype was picked up a small number of times. The chain links TRBV28 to TRBJ1-2; weak D call: TRBD1 (5 bases). CDR3 size: 14 residues. Trimming pared 4 bases from V and 4 bases from J, leaving 13 bases between. The V gene's germline CDR1 is MDHEN and CDR2 SYDVKM. CDR3 residues: CASSYRAGIYGYTF. CDR3 nucleotides: TGTGCCAGCAGTTATCGAGCAGGGATCTATGGCTACACCTTC.

This clonotype showed up just a few times. The chain uses TRBV6-1 and TRBJ1-6; 7 bases line up with TRBD1. Germline V gene data show CDR1 as MNHNS and CDR2 as SASEGT. V trimming: 5 bases; J trimming: 7 bases; junction bases outside the gene matches: 5. The CDR3 loop spans 14 amino acids. CDR3 bases: TGTGCCAGCAGTTTCACAGGGGAAAATTCACCCCTCCACTTT. Its protein is CASSFTGENSPLHF.

This chain connects TRBV10-3 to TRBJ2-6, with 7 bases that match TRBD1. This CDR3 has 17 residues. Germline values: CDR1 ENHRY, CDR2 SYGVKD. Trimming took 0 bases from V and 1 from J; bases not matched to a gene: 3. The CDR3 region is CAISESGTESGANVLTF. CDR3 in DNA: TGTGCCATCAGTGAGTCGGGGACAGAATCTGGGGCCAACGTCCTGACTTTC.

In its sample, this clonotype was seen many times. This chain uses TRBV6-5 with TRBJ1-1; no clear D gene. Trimming pared 2 bases from V and 3 bases from J, leaving 7 bases between. The CDR3 loop spans 13 amino acids. The V gene's germline CDR1 is MNHEY and CDR2 SVGAGI. The CDR3 DNA reads TGTGCCAGCAGTTACAGGGATGACACTGAAGCTTTCTTT. This codes for CASSYRDDTEAFF.

This clonotype has at least ten counts. The rearrangement uses TRBV5-1 and TRBJ1-4; 8 positions match TRBD1. Trimming took 4 bases from V and 2 from J; bases not matched to a gene: 4. CDR1 and CDR2 (germline): SGHRS, YFSETQ. CDR3 length: 15 amino acids. The CDR3 coding sequence is TGCGCCAGCAGCACAGGGGGGCTCACTAATGAAAAACTGTTTTTT. It encodes CASSTGGLTNEKLFF.